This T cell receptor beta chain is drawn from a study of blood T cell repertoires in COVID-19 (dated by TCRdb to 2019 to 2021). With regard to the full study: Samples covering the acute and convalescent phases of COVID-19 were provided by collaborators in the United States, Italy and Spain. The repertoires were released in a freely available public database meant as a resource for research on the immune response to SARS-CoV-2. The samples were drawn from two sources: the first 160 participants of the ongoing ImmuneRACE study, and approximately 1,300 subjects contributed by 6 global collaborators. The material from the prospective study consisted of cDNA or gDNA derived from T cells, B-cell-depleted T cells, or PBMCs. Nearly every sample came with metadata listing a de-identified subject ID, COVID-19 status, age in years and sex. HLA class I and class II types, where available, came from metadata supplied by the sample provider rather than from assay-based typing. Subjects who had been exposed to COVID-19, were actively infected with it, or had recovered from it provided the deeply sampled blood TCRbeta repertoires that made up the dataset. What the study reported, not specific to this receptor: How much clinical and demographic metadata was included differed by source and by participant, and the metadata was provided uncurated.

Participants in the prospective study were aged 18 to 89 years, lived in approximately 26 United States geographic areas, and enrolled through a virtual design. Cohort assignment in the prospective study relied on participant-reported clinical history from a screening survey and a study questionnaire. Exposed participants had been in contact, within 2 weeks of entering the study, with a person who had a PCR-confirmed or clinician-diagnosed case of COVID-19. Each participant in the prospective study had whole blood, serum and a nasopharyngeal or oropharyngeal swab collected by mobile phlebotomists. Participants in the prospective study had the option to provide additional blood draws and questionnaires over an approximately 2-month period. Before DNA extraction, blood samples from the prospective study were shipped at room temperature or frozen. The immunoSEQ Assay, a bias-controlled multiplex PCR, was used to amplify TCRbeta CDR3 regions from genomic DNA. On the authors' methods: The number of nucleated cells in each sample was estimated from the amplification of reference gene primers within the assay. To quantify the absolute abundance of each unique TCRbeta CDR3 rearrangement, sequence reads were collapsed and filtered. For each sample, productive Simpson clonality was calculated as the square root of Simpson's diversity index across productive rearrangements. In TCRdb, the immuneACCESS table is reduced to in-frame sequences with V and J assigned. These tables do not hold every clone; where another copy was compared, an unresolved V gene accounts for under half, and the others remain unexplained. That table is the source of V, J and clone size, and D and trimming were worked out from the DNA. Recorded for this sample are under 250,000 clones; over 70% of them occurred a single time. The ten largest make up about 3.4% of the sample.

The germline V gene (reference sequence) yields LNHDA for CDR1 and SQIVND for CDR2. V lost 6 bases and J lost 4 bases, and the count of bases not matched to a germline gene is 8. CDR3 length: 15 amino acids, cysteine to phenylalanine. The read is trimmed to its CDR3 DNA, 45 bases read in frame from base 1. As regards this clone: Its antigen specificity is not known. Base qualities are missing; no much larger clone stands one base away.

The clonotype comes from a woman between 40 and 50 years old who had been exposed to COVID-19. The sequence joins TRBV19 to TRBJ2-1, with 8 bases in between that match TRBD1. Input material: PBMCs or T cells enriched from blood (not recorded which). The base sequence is TGTGCCAGTAGCGTCGGGACAGGAGTTTACAATGAGCAGTTCTTC. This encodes CASSVGTGVYNEQFF. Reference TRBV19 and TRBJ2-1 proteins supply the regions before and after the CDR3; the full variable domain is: DGGITQSPKYLFRKEGQNVTLSCEQNLNHDAMYWYRQDPGQGLRLIYYSQIVNDFQKGDIAEGYSVSREKKESFPLTVTSAQKNPTAFYLCASSVGTGVYNEQFFGPGTRLTVL.